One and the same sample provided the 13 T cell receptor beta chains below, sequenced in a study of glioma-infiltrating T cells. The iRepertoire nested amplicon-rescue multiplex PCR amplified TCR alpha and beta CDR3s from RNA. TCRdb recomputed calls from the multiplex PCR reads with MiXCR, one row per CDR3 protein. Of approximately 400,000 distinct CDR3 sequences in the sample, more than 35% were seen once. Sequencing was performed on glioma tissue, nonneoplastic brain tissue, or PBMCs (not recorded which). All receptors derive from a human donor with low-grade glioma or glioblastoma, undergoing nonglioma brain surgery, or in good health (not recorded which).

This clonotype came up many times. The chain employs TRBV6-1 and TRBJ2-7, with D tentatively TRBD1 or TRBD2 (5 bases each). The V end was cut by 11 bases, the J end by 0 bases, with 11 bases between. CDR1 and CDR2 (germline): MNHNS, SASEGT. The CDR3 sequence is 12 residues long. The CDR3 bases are TGTGCCGTGGGGACGGCCTCCTACGAGCAGTACTTC. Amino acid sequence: CAVGTASYEQYF.

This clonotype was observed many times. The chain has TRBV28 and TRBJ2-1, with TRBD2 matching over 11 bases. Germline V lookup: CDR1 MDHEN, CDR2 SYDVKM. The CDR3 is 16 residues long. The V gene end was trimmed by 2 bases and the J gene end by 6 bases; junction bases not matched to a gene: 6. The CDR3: CASSLDGLAGGNEQFF. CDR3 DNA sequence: TGTGCCAGCAGTTTAGATGGTCTAGCGGGAGGCAATGAGCAGTTCTTC.

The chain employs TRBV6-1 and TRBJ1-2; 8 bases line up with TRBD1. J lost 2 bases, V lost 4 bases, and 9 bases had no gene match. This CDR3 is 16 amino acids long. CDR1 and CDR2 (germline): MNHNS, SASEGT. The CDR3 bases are TGTGCCAGCAGTGGGGGGGACAGGACTCTAAACTATGGCTACACCTTC. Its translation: CASSGGDRTLNYGYTF.

The CDR3 spells CASIPDYSRNEQFF. CDR3 DNA: TGTGCCAGCATCCCAGACTATTCCAGGAATGAGCAGTTCTTC. The J gene is TRBJ2-1, the V gene TRBV5-8; weak D call: TRBD2 (5 bases). This CDR3 comprises 14 residues. The germline CDR1 and CDR2 sequences are SGHTS and YDEGEE. The germline V and J ends were trimmed by 6 bases and 7 bases, with 17 bases remaining between them.

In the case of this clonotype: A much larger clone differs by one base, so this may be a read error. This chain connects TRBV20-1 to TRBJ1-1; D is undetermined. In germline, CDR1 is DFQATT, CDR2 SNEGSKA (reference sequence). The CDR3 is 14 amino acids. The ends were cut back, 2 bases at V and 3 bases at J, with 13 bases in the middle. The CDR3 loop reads CSARKVERDTEAFF. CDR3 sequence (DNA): TGCAGTGCTAGAAAGGTCGAGAGGGACACTGAAGCTTTCTTT.

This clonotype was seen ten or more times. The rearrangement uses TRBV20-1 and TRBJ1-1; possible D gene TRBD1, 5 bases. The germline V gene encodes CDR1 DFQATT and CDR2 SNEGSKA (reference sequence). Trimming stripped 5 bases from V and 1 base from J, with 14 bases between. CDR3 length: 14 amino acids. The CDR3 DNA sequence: TGCAGTGCTCAGGGTGTGGGGCAGAACACTGAAGCTTTCTTT. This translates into CSAQGVGQNTEAFF.

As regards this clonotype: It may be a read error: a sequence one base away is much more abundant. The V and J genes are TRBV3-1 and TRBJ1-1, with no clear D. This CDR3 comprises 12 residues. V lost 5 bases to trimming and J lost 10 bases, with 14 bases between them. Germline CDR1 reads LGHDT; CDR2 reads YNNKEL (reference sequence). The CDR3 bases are TGTGCCAGCAGCTTCCGGACCTTTTTAGCTTTCTTT. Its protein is CASSFRTFLAFF.

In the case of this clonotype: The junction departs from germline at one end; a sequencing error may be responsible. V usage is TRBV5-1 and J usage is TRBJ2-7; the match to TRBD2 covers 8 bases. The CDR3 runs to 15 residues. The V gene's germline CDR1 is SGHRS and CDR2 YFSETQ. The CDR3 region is CASSLKAGALYGQYF. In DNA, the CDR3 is TGCGCCAGCAGCTTGAAAGCGGGAGCCCTCTACGGGCAGTACTTC.

The CDR3 loop reads CASTPVRAVFSVGYTF. The CDR3 coding sequence is TGTGCCAGCACCCCGGTCCGGGCTGTTTTTTCGGTTGGCTACACCTTC. The gene calls are TRBV2 and TRBJ1-2, with unresolved D. CDR3 length: 16 amino acids. The V end was cut by 7 bases, the J end by 7 bases, with 25 bases between. CDR1 is SNHLY, CDR2 FYNNEI, per germline.

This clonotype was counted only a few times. The CDR3 loop is CASSQRSGGTSTDTQYF. Written as DNA, the CDR3 is TGCGCCAGCAGCCAAAGGTCCGGCGGAACTAGCACAGATACGCAGTATTTT. The genes are TRBV4-1 and TRBJ2-3; D is ambiguous. The V end lost 2 bases, the J end lost 0 bases, and 15 bases lay between the germline ends. The CDR3 totals 17 residues. Germline values: CDR1 MGHRA, CDR2 YSYEKL.

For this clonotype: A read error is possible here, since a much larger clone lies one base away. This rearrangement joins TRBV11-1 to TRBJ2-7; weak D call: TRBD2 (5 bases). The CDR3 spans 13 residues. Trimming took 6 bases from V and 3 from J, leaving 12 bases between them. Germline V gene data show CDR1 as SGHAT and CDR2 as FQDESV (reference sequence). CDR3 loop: CASSYGDSYEQYF. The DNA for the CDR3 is TGTGCCAGCAGTTACGGGGATAGCTACGAGCAGTACTTC.

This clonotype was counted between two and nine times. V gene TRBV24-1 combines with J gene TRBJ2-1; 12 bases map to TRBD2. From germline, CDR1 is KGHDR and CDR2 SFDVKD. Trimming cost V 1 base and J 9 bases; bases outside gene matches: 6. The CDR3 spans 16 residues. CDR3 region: CATSDFPSSGRAEQFF. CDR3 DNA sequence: TGTGCCACCAGTGATTTCCCATCTAGCGGGAGGGCTGAGCAGTTCTTC.

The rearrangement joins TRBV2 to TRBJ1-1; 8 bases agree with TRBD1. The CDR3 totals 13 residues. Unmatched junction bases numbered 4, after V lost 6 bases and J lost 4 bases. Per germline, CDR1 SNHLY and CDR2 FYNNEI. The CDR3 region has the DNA TGTGCCAGCAGCCCAGGGGGCAGCACTGAAGCTTTCTTT. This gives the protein CASSPGGSTEAFF.